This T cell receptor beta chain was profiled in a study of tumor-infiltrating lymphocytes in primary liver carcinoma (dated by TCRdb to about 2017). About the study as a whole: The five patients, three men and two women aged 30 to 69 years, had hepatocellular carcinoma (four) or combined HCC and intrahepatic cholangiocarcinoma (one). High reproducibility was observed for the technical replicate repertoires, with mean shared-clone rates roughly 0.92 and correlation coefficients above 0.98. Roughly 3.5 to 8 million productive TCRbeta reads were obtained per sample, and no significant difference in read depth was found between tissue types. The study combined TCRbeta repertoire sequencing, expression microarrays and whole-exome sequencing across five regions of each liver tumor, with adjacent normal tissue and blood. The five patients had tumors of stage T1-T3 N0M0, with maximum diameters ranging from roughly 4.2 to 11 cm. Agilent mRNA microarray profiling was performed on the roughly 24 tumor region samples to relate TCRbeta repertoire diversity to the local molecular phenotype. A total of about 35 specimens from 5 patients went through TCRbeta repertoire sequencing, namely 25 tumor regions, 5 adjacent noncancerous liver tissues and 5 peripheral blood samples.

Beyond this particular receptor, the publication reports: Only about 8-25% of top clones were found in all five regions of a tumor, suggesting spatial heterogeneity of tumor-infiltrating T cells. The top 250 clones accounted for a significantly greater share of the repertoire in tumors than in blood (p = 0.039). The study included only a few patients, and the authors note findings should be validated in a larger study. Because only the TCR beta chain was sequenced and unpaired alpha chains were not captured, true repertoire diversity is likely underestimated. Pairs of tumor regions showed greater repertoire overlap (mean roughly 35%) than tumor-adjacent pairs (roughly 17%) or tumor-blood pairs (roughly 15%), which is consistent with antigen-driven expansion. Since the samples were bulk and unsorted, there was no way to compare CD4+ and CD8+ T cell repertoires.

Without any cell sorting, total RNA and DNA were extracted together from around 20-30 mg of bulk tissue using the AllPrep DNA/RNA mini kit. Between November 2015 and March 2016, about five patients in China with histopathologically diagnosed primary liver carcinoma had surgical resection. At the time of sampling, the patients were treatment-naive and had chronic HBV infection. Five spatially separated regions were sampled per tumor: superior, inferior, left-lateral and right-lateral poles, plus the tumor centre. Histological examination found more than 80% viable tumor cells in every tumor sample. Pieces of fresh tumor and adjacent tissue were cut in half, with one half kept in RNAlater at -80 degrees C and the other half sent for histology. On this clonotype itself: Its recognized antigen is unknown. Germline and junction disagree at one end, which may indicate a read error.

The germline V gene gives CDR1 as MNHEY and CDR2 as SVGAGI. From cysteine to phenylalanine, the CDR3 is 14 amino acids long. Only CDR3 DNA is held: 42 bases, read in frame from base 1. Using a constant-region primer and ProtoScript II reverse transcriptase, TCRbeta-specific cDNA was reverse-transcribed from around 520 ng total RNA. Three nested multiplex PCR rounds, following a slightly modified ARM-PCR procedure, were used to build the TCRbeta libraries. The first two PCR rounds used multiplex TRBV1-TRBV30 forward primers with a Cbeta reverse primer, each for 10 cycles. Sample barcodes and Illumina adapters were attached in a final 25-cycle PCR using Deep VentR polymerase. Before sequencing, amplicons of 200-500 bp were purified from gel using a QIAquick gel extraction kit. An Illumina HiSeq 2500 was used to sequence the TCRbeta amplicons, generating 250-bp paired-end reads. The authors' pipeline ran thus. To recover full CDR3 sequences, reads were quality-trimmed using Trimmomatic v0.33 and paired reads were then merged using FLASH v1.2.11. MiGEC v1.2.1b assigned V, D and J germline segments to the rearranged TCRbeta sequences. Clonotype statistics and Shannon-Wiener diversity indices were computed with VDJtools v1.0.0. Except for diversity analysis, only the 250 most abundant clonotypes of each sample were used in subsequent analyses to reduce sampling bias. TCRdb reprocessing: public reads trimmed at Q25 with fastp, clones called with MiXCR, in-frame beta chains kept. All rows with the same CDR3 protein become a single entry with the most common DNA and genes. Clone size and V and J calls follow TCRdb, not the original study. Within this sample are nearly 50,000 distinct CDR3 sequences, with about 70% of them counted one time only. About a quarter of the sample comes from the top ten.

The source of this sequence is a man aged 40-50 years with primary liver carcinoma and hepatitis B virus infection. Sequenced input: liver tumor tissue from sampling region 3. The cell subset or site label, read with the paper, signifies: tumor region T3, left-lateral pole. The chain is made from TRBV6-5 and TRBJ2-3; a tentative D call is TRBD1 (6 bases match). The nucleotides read TGTGCCAGTAGTTACGGGGTAGGGGCAGGGGCCCAGTATTTT. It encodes CASSYGVGAGAQYF.